This T cell receptor (beta chain) is from a study of blood T cell repertoires in COVID-19. Trimming stripped 7 bases from V and 5 bases from J, with 14 bases between. The CDR3 length is 13 residues. CDR1 and CDR2 from the germline V gene are MNHEY and SVGAGI. Using immunoSEQ multiplex PCR, the repertoire was profiled, and TCRdb retains in-frame clones only, with some absent. Among roughly 340,000 clones listed, 70% to 90% were seen once. What was sequenced was PBMCs or T cells enriched from blood (not recorded which). This TCR came from a man between 35 and 55 years old in a cohort exposed to, infected with or recovered from COVID-19 (not recorded which). V is TRBV6-5 and J is TRBJ1-1, with unresolved D. The DNA for the CDR3 is TGTGCCAGCACCTCCGTCTTGGAGACTGAAGCTTTCTTT. It specifies CASTSVLETEAFF.